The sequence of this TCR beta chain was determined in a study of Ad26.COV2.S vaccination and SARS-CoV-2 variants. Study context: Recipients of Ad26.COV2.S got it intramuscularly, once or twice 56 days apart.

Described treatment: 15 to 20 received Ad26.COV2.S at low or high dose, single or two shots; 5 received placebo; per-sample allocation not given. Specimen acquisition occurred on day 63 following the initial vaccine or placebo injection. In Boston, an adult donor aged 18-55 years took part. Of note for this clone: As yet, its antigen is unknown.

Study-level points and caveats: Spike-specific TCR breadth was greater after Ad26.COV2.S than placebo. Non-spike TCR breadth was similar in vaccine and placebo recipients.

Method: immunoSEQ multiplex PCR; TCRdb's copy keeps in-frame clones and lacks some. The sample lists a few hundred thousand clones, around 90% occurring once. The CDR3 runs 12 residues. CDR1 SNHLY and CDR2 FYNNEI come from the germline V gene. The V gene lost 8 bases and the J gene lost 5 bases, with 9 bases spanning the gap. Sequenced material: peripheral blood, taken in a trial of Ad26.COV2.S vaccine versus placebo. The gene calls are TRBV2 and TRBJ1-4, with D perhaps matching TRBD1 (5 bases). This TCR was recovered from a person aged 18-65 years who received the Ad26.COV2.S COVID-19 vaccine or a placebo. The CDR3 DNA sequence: TGTGCCAGCGACAAGGGGAATGAAAAACTGTTTTTT. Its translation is CASDKGNEKLFF.